What follows are 22 T cell receptor beta chains derived from one specimen sequenced in a study of cytotoxic CD8 clonotypes in ibrutinib-treated CLL. TCRdb keeps only in-frame clones here, not all; method: immunoSEQ multiplex PCR. The sample shows 330,000 or so clones, about 64% of them seen only once. This material consisted of PBMCs, taken after 36 months of ibrutinib treatment. These receptors all come from a human donor with chronic lymphocytic leukemia.

This chain connects TRBV4-3 to TRBJ1-2; no clear D. The V gene's germline CDR1 is LGHNA and CDR2 YSLEER. The length of the CDR3 is 15 residues. Deletions cut 0 bases from V and 5 bases from J, with 13 bases between. The CDR3: CASSQERWTGYGYTF. The CDR3 DNA reads TGCGCCAGCAGCCAAGAAAGATGGACTGGGTATGGCTACACCTTC.

V and J are TRBV7-2 and TRBJ1-4, with 8 positions matching TRBD1. The germline V gene encodes CDR1 SGHTA and CDR2 FQGNSA. The J segment lost 8 bases and the V segment lost 1 base, leaving 3 bases of the junction unmatched. This CDR3 is 14 amino acids long. The CDR3 DNA reads TGTGCCAGCAGCTTAGAGGACAGGGCCGAAAAACTGTTTTTT. Its translation is CASSLEDRAEKLFF.

This sequence joins TRBV27 and TRBJ1-1, with 8 nucleotides matching TRBD1. The germline gives CDR1 MNHEY, CDR2 SMNVEV (reference sequence). J was trimmed by 2 bases and V by 7 bases; bases with no gene match: 12. CDR3 length equals 16 residues. CDR3 DNA sequence: TGTGCCAGCATCCATACCTCGACAGGGGCCAACACTGAAGCTTTCTTT. Translating gives CASIHTSTGANTEAFF.

This sequence joins TRBV13 and TRBJ1-2; TRBD1 is a possible D gene (5 bases). Germline V lookup: CDR1 PRHDT, CDR2 FYEKMQ (reference sequence). The CDR3 covers 11 residues. V was cut by 10 bases and J by 7 bases, with 13 bases left in between. The CDR3 nucleotides read TGTGCCACTAGGCGAGGGGCTGGCTACACCTTC. This gives the protein CATRRGAGYTF.

The chain carries TRBV5-1 and TRBJ2-5; unclear D gene. Between the trimmed V and J ends, which lost 0 bases and 3 bases, there was a span of 6 bases. The CDR3 covers 13 residues. Germline V gene lookup returns CDR1 SGHRS and CDR2 YFSETQ. DNA of the CDR3: TGCGCCAGCAGCTTGGGATTTAAAGAGACCCAGTACTTC. Its protein product is CASSLGFKETQYF.

The genes are TRBV19 and TRBJ2-5; tentatively, D is TRBD2 (6 bases). CDR3 length: 14 residues. The germline V gene encodes CDR1 LNHDA and CDR2 SQIVND (reference sequence). V was pared by 7 bases and J by 4 bases, with 16 bases between. Written as DNA, the CDR3 is TGTGCCAGTAAGGCACCGGAGGGAGTAGAGACCCAGTACTTC. Amino acids: CASKAPEGVETQYF.

This clone appeared once. This chain links TRBV15 with TRBJ2-7, with 7 bases fitting TRBD1. V lost 9 bases to trimming and J lost 2 bases; unmatched junction nucleotides: 10. Germline V gives CDR1 LNHNV, CDR2 YYDKDF (reference sequence). The length of the CDR3 is 14 residues. CDR3 sequence (DNA): TGTGCCACGAGCGACAGGGCGGTTGCCTACGAGCAGTACTTC. Translating it yields CATSDRAVAYEQYF. The variable domain in full, with the rest retrieved from reference TRBV15 and TRBJ2-7, is DAMVIQNPRYQVTQFGKPVTLSCSQTLNHNVMYWYQQKSSQAPKLLFHYYDKDFNNEADTPDNFQSRRPNTSFCFLDIRSPGLGDTAMYLCATSDRAVAYEQYFGPGTRLTVT.

The rearrangement joins TRBV29-1 to TRBJ2-7, with 12 bases matching TRBD1. V shed 8 bases, J shed 6 bases, and the junction held 5 bases outside the gene matches. The length of the CDR3 is 12 residues. The V gene's germline CDR1 is SQVTM and CDR2 ANQGSEA. The CDR3 loop reads CSIGTGGAEQYF. The CDR3 bases are TGCAGCATCGGGACAGGGGGCGCCGAGCAGTACTTC.

CDR3 protein: CASRSERAVNYEQYF. In nucleotides, the CDR3 is TGTGCCAGCAGGTCAGAGCGGGCCGTTAACTACGAGCAGTACTTC. The chain combines TRBV6-6 with TRBJ2-7; a possible D gene is TRBD2 (6 bases). Per the germline V gene, CDR1 is MNHNY and CDR2 is SVGAGI (reference sequence). Deletions cut 6 bases from V and 3 bases from J, with 18 bases between. This CDR3 is 15 amino acids long.

The chain combines TRBV5-1 with TRBJ2-7; a possible D gene is TRBD1 (6 bases). CDR3 length: 17 residues. V gave up 0 bases and J gave up 5 bases, with 21 bases separating them. Germline values: CDR1 SGHRS, CDR2 YFSETQ. In DNA form, the CDR3 reads TGCGCCAGCAGCTTGGCCGAGGCTTTACAGGGTGGGGACGAGCAGTACTTC. Translating gives CASSLAEALQGGDEQYF. The whole variable domain, remainder taken from reference TRBV5-1 and TRBJ2-7, is KAGVTQTPRYLIKTRGQQVTLSCSPISGHRSVSWYQQTPGQGLQFLFEYFSETQRNKGNFPGRFSGRQFSNSRSEMNVSTLELGDSALYLCASSLAEALQGGDEQYFGPGTRLTVT.

In its sample, this clone was seen once. The J gene is TRBJ2-1, the V gene TRBV27; TRBD2 aligns across 7 bases. Losses at the gene ends were 2 bases for V and 6 bases for J; bases not matched to a gene: 7. Germline values: CDR1 MNHEY, CDR2 SMNVEV (reference sequence). The CDR3 totals 15 residues. The CDR3 region is CASSLIGAGRNEQFF. The CDR3 DNA reads as TGTGCCAGCAGTTTAATTGGAGCGGGACGCAATGAGCAGTTCTTC.

V usage is TRBV7-9 and J usage is TRBJ2-7; D possibly corresponds to TRBD1 (5 bases). Germline V gives CDR1 SEHNR, CDR2 FQNEAQ (reference sequence). The CDR3 is 14 residues long. With 1 base removed from V and 2 bases from J, the gap between germline ends came to 9 bases. DNA for the CDR3: TGTGCCAGCAGCTTAGGCGGACAACCCTACGAGCAGTACTTC. Translated, it gives CASSLGGQPYEQYF.

The chain links TRBV2 to TRBJ2-7; D unresolved. Per the germline V gene, CDR1 is SNHLY and CDR2 is FYNNEI. This CDR3 contains 11 residues. V was shortened by 2 bases and J by 6 bases, with 5 bases between the two germline ends. CDR3 loop: CASSEPIEQYF. The CDR3 DNA reads TGTGCCAGCAGTGAACCCATCGAGCAGTACTTC.

This clone occurred a few times. The chain combines TRBV13 with TRBJ1-3; unclear D gene. CDR1 and CDR2 (germline): PRHDT, FYEKMQ (reference sequence). V shed 5 bases and J shed 4 bases, with 6 bases lying between them. The CDR3 totals 12 residues. CDR3 amino acids: CASSGQGNTIYF. The CDR3 DNA is TGTGCCAGCAGCGGGCAGGGAAACACCATATATTTT.

The chain has TRBV28 and TRBJ2-7; D is ambiguous. Germline V gives CDR1 MDHEN, CDR2 SYDVKM. The CDR3 sequence is 13 residues long. Trimming shortened V by 6 bases and J by 0 bases, and 9 bases separated the two germline ends. CDR3 bases: TGTGCCAGCAGACGGACCCTCTCCTACGAGCAGTACTTC. It translates to CASRRTLSYEQYF.

This clone has only a few counts. This chain connects TRBV28 to TRBJ2-7; D is unclear. The CDR3 runs to 13 residues. Germline assignment: CDR1 MDHEN and CDR2 SYDVKM. V dropped 6 bases and J dropped 0 bases, with 9 bases sitting between them. As DNA, the CDR3 is TGTGCCAGCAGCTTTGTGAACTCCTACGAGCAGTACTTC. Protein: CASSFVNSYEQYF.

The V gene is TRBV7-2, the J gene TRBJ2-5; D is possibly TRBD2 (6 bases). The CDR3 runs 13 residues. V lost 4 bases and J 4 bases, leaving 10 bases between the germline ends. Germline CDR1 reads SGHTA; CDR2 reads FQGNSA. For the CDR3, the DNA is TGTGCCAGCAGCTCGGGGCGGGGAGAGACCCAGTACTTC. Protein: CASSSGRGETQYF.

V and J are TRBV29-1 and TRBJ2-1; 8 bases agree with TRBD1. The J segment lost 7 bases and the V segment lost 3 bases, leaving 8 bases of the junction unmatched. Per germline, CDR1 SQVTM and CDR2 ANQGSEA. The CDR3 contains 14 residues. CDR3 amino acids: CSVDRTGMDNEQFF. CDR3 nucleotides: TGCAGCGTTGATCGGACAGGGATGGATAATGAGCAGTTCTTC.

The rearrangement links TRBV19 to TRBJ1-5; D unresolved. The CDR3 contains 15 residues. V shed 2 bases and J shed 1 base, with 9 bases lying between them. The germline CDR1 and CDR2 sequences are LNHDA and SQIVND (reference sequence). CDR3 DNA: TGTGCCAGTAGTATATATGCGGACAGCAATCAGCCCCAGCATTTT. Protein product: CASSIYADSNQPQHF.

CDR3 loop: CSVEGGGKGYNEQFF. Here the CDR3 DNA reads TGCAGCGTTGAGGGAGGGGGTAAGGGTTACAATGAGCAGTTCTTC. J is TRBJ2-1 and V is TRBV29-1, with D perhaps matching TRBD2 (7 bases). Trimming took off 3 bases at V and 4 bases at J, with 16 bases between the two ends. The CDR3 covers 15 residues. CDR1 and CDR2 (germline): SQVTM, ANQGSEA.

The V and J genes are TRBV6-5 and TRBJ2-2; D is perhaps TRBD2 (6 bases). The CDR3 is 16 residues long. The V gene's germline CDR1 is MNHEY and CDR2 SVGAGI. Trimming cost V 0 bases and J 3 bases, with 11 bases left between them. CDR3 loop: CASSYSFGGDTGELFF. DNA for the CDR3: TGTGCCAGCAGTTACTCGTTTGGAGGGGACACCGGGGAGCTGTTTTTT.

CDR3 residues: CSVPGYTF. In nucleotides, the CDR3 is TGCAGCGTTCCCGGCTACACCTTC. The rearrangement uses TRBV29-1 and TRBJ1-2; no reliable D call. Germline assignment: CDR1 SQVTM and CDR2 ANQGSEA. The CDR3 consists of 8 residues. The V end lost 5 bases, the J end lost 8 bases, and 3 bases lay between the germline ends.